These 18 T cell receptor beta chains originate from one sample sequenced in a study of T-cell reconstitution after alpha-beta-depleted transplantation in children. Preparation of the TCRbeta library involved a method that used unique molecular identifiers. MiXCR was run by TCRdb on the PCR reads, yielding one entry per CDR3 protein. This table has approximately 1,000,000 distinct CDR3 sequences, 25% to 30% appearing once. The starting material was PBMCs, mostly from graft donor cells, obtained 360 days after TCRalphabeta/CD19-depleted stem cell transplant. The source of these receptors is a boy under two years old who had a stem cell transplant for SCID, so the T cells may come from the graft donor.

The CDR3 DNA reads as TGTGCCAGTAGTATTGAGGTACAGGGTGAAAAACTGTTTTTT. Its protein is CASSIEVQGEKLFF. The genes are TRBV19 and TRBJ1-4; D perhaps matches TRBD1 (6 bases). V gave up 3 bases and J gave up 7 bases, with 12 bases separating them. CDR1 and CDR2 from the germline V gene are LNHDA and SQIVND (reference sequence). This CDR3 comprises 14 residues.

A note on this clonotype: Its ends do not fully match the called genes, so a read error is possible. The chain uses TRBV12-3 or TRBV12-4 and TRBJ2-6; tentative D call: TRBD1 (5 bases). The CDR3 totals 13 residues. CDR3 residues: CASSSSGANVLPF. The CDR3 bases are TGTGCCAGCAGTTCCTCTGGGGCCAACGTCCTGCCTTTC.

The chain uses TRBV20-1 and TRBJ2-7; 8 bases fit TRBD2. The CDR3 runs 13 residues. The germline V gene encodes CDR1 DFQATT and CDR2 SNEGSKA (reference sequence). The V and J ends lost 6 bases and 2 bases, in that order; junction bases with no gene match: 6. This chain's CDR3 is CSAVTSGAYEQYF. CDR3 in DNA: TGCAGTGCGGTTACTAGCGGAGCCTACGAGCAGTACTTC.

This clonotype has only a few counts. The chain uses TRBV3-1 and TRBJ2-1, with TRBD2 matching over 12 bases. Germline lookup yields CDR1 LGHDT and CDR2 YNNKEL (reference sequence). The trim removed 6 bases at V and 1 base at J, leaving 13 bases unmatched. This CDR3 has 19 residues. Here the CDR3 reads CASRPRPSGGASSYNEQFF. The CDR3 coding sequence is TGTGCCAGCAGGCCCAGACCTAGCGGGGGGGCTTCATCCTACAATGAGCAGTTCTTC.

This clonotype has more than one count but fewer than ten. V usage is TRBV20-1 and J usage is TRBJ2-4; 10 bases match TRBD1. The CDR3 is 14 residues long. The ends lost 3 bases at V and 5 bases at J; junction bases unmatched: 4. Germline V gene lookup returns CDR1 DFQATT and CDR2 SNEGSKA (reference sequence). The CDR3: CSARSGTGENIQYF. CDR3 in DNA: TGCAGTGCTAGGTCCGGGACAGGGGAAAACATTCAGTACTTC.

The rearrangement joins TRBV29-1 to TRBJ2-5, with D perhaps matching TRBD2 (5 bases). There are 12 residues in the CDR3. The V gene lost 4 bases and the J gene lost 4 bases, with 10 bases spanning the gap. Germline V lookup: CDR1 SQVTM, CDR2 ANQGSEA. Here the CDR3 reads CSVGKGGETQYF. The CDR3 bases are TGCAGCGTTGGAAAAGGAGGAGAGACCCAGTACTTC.

The J gene is TRBJ1-1, the V gene TRBV5-1, with 7 nucleotides matching TRBD1. This CDR3 region has 14 residues. J lost 8 bases, V lost 2 bases, and 9 bases had no gene match. Per germline, CDR1 SGHRS and CDR2 YFSETQ. DNA for the CDR3: TGCGCCAGCAGCTTCTCCCAAACGACAGGGGAAGCTTTCTTT. Amino acids: CASSFSQTTGEAFF.

The chain links TRBV5-1 to TRBJ1-1, with 9 bases matching TRBD1. The V segment lost 4 bases and the J segment 11 bases; nucleotides outside the gene matches: 12. Germline V gene sequence: CDR1 SGHRS, CDR2 YFSETQ. CDR3 length equals 14 residues. The CDR3 protein is CASSHRDRDMEAFF. The DNA for the CDR3 is TGCGCCAGCAGCCACCGGGACAGGGATATGGAGGCTTTCTTT.

The chain couples TRBV30 to TRBJ2-3; D is ambiguous. The germline V and J ends were trimmed by 2 bases and 2 bases, with 2 bases remaining between them. The V gene's germline CDR1 is GTSNPN and CDR2 SVGIG (reference sequence). This CDR3 is 11 amino acids long. In nucleotides, the CDR3 is TGTGCCTGGAGTAACACAGATACGCAGTATTTT. This codes for CAWSNTDTQYF.

The chain couples TRBV5-1 to TRBJ2-7; tentative D call: TRBD1 (5 bases). The germline V and J ends were trimmed by 3 bases and 5 bases, with 18 bases remaining between them. This CDR3 contains 15 residues. Germline CDR1 SGHRS, CDR2 YFSETQ. In DNA form, the CDR3 reads TGCGCCAGCAGCTCCATGACGGACATCAGCAACGAGCAGTACTTC. Protein sequence: CASSSMTDISNEQYF.

This clonotype was detected a few times. The genes are TRBV5-1 and TRBJ2-1; 8 bases agree with TRBD2. The junction had 6 bases not matched to a gene; V was cut back by 1 base and J by 0 bases. The CDR3 totals 17 residues. CDR1 SGHRS and CDR2 YFSETQ come from the germline V gene. Here the CDR3 DNA reads TGCGCCAGCAGCTTGCGTGGCGGGGGGAGCTCCTACAATGAGCAGTTCTTC. It specifies CASSLRGGGSSYNEQFF.

In this sample, this clonotype turned up a few times. CDR3 nucleotides: TGCGCCAGCAGCTCGCCGGGCCTTCCCAACGAGCAGTACTTC. Its translation is CASSSPGLPNEQYF. The J gene is TRBJ2-7, the V gene TRBV5-1; no clear D gene. Germline CDR1 and CDR2: SGHRS and YFSETQ. V lost 3 bases, J lost 5 bases, and 15 bases lay in between. There are 14 residues in the CDR3.

V gene TRBV3-1 combines with J gene TRBJ2-5; 7 nucleotides line up with TRBD1. Trimming cost V 5 bases and J 2 bases; bases outside gene matches: 8. Germline values: CDR1 LGHDT, CDR2 YNNKEL (reference sequence). The CDR3 sequence is 15 residues long. This chain's CDR3 is CASSGRTGVQETQYF. CDR3 bases: TGTGCCAGCAGCGGTCGGACAGGAGTACAAGAGACCCAGTACTTC.

This clonotype occurred a few times. The chain has TRBV6-1 and TRBJ1-3; a possible D gene is TRBD1 (6 bases). Germline V gene sequence: CDR1 MNHNS, CDR2 SASEGT. The length of the CDR3 is 16 residues. V lost 6 bases to trimming and J lost 4 bases, with 19 bases between them. CDR3 sequence reads: CASRGLLGRGGNTIYF. CDR3 coding DNA: TGTGCCAGCAGAGGATTACTGGGCAGGGGAGGAAACACCATATATTTT.

The gene calls are TRBV12-3 or TRBV12-4 and TRBJ1-5; D unclear. Trimming pared 5 bases from V and 0 bases from J, leaving 14 bases between. This CDR3 is built from 16 residues. CDR3 amino acids: CASSPTRRNSNQPQHF. The CDR3 DNA reads as TGTGCCAGCAGTCCGACAAGACGGAATAGCAATCAGCCCCAGCATTTT.

This clonotype appeared a few times. This rearrangement joins TRBV2 to TRBJ1-5, with D tentatively TRBD1 (6 bases). CDR3 length: 16 amino acids. V was pared by 3 bases and J by 4 bases, with 16 bases between. Germline V gene data show CDR1 as SNHLY and CDR2 as FYNNEI. This chain's CDR3 is CASSDVGGGGNQPQHF. CDR3 nucleotides: TGTGCCAGCAGTGATGTGGGGGGCGGAGGAAATCAGCCCCAGCATTTT.

This clonotype has a count of ten or more. This chain connects TRBV10-3 to TRBJ2-7, with 10 bases that match TRBD1. This CDR3 region has 14 residues. With V trimmed by 7 bases and J by 2 bases, 5 bases remained unmatched. The germline CDR1 and CDR2 sequences are ENHRY and SYGVKD. The CDR3 reads CAITPGQGTYEQYF. In nucleotides, the CDR3 is TGTGCCATCACCCCGGGACAGGGGACCTACGAGCAGTACTTC.

The chain employs TRBV12-3 or TRBV12-4 and TRBJ2-7; 7 bases align to TRBD1. The trim removed 7 bases at V and 0 bases at J, leaving 9 bases unmatched. There are 15 residues in the CDR3. The CDR3 region is CASTSDRPSSYEQYF. The CDR3 nucleotides are TGTGCCAGCACTTCGGACAGGCCAAGCTCCTACGAGCAGTACTTC.